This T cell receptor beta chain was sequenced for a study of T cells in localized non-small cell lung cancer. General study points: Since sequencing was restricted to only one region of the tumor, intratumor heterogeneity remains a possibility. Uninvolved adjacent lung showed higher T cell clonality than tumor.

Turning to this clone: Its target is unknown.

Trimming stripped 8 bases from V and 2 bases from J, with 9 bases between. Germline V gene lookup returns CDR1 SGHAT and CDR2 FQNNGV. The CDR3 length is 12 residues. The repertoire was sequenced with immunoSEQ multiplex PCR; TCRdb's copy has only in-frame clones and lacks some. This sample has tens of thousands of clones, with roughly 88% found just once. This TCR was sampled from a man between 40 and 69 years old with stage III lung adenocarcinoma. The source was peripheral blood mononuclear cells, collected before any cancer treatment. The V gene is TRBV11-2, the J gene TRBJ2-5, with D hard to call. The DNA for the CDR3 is TGTGCCAGCGAACACCAACAAGAGACCCAGTACTTC. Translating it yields CASEHQQETQYF.